A selection of T cell receptor beta chains follows, all from one sample in a study of shared clonotypes between healthy human individuals. Assay: immunoSEQ multiplex PCR; the TCRdb copy retains only in-frame clones and omits some. Of around 1.1 million clones listed, approximately 75% were seen once; the top ten hold 0.89%. The sample comprised memory CD4+ T cells from PBMCs. These receptors were obtained from a man in his late teens or twenties in good health. Some clones in this sample may be carry-over from other donors' samples. Both conserved end residues are part of each CDR3. The D gene is left open where the match is weak. The listing skips clone size in some rows; elsewhere it reads once, few, many or a size class.

J gene,V gene,clone size,D gene,CDR3 protein,CDR3 DNA
TRBJ2-1,TRBV25-1,.,.,CASSDYIAAKQFF,TGTGCCAGCAGTGACTATATAGCGGCAAAGCAGTTCTTC
TRBJ2-7,TRBV6-1,.,.,CASRRTRDEQYF,TGTGCCAGCAGGAGGACGAGAGACGAGCAGTACTTC
TRBJ1-5,TRBV18,.,TRBD1,CASSPGYRGRQPQHF,TGTGCCAGCTCACCAGGGTACAGGGGGCGTCAGCCCCAGCATTTT
TRBJ1-1,TRBV10-3,.,TRBD1,CAITSGQGRNTEAFF,TGTGCCATCACCTCGGGACAGGGGAGGAACACTGAAGCTTTCTTT
TRBJ2-5,TRBV5-1,.,TRBD2,CASSLALAGETQYF,TGCGCCAGCAGCTTGGCCCTAGCGGGAGAGACCCAGTACTTC
TRBJ2-7,TRBV5-6,.,.,CASSLRQDSYEQYF,TGTGCCAGCAGCTTAAGACAGGACTCCTACGAGCAGTACTTC
TRBJ2-1,TRBV28,.,TRBD2,CASGSGSANEQFF,TGTGCCAGCGGTAGCGGGAGTGCCAATGAGCAGTTCTTC
TRBJ1-5,TRBV10-3,many,.,CASQGKSNQPQHF,TGTGCCAGCCAGGGGAAGAGCAATCAGCCCCAGCATTTT
TRBJ2-6,TRBV9,.,.,CASSVGVGGPLSGANVLTF,TGTGCCAGCAGCGTAGGCGTAGGGGGTCCCCTCTCTGGGGCCAACGTCCTGACTTTC
TRBJ1-1,TRBV7-5,few,.,CARSLEAQGVCTEAFF,TGTGCCAGAAGCTTAGAGGCTCAGGGGGTTTGTACTGAAGCTTTCTTT
TRBJ2-7,TRBV5-1,.,.,CASSLSLGPNYEQYF,TGCGCCAGCTCCTTGAGTCTAGGACCCAACTACGAGCAGTACTTC
TRBJ2-3,TRBV28,.,TRBD2,CASSSLAGVSTDTQYF,TGTGCCAGCAGTTCACTAGCGGGAGTTAGCACAGATACGCAGTATTTT
TRBJ1-1,TRBV14,.,.,CASSQQYTEAFF,TGTGCCAGCAGCCAGCAATACACTGAAGCTTTCTTT
TRBJ2-3,TRBV5-1,.,TRBD2,CASKTSGRTDTQYF,TGCGCCAGCAAGACTAGCGGGAGAACAGATACGCAGTATTTT
TRBJ1-4,TRBV30,.,.,CAWTRSPWDGPNEKLFF,TGTGCCTGGACGCGGTCCCCGTGGGATGGCCCTAATGAAAAACTGTTTTTT
TRBJ2-2,TRBV7-3,.,TRBD1,CASSDPGDRANTGELFF,TGTGCCAGCAGCGATCCGGGGGACAGGGCTAACACCGGGGAGCTGTTTTTT
TRBJ1-2,TRBV11-2,.,.,CASSLELGETYGYTF,TGTGCCAGCAGCTTAGAGTTAGGGGAAACCTATGGCTACACCTTC
TRBJ1-4,TRBV27,.,.,CASTISPEGREKLFF,TGTGCCAGCACTATTTCGCCCGAGGGTCGTGAAAAACTGTTTTTT
TRBJ2-1,TRBV11-2,.,TRBD2,CASSETSGRRYNEQFF,TGTGCCAGCAGCGAGACTAGCGGGAGAAGGTACAATGAGCAGTTCTTC
TRBJ2-1,TRBV11-3,.,.,CASSSLFGSGPENEQFF,TGTGCCAGCAGCTCTCTTTTTGGGTCTGGTCCGGAAAATGAGCAGTTCTTC
TRBJ2-1,TRBV5-1,.,TRBD2,CASSTLPSGSGPPQFF,TGCGCCAGCAGCACCCTCCCTAGCGGGAGCGGCCCGCCGCAGTTCTTC
TRBJ2-3,TRBV7-9,.,TRBD2,CASSILAGVGDTQYF,TGTGCCAGCAGTATTCTAGCGGGAGTTGGAGATACGCAGTATTTT
TRBJ2-7,TRBV11-2,.,.,CASSFKVEQYF,TGTGCCAGCAGCTTCAAGGTCGAGCAGTACTTC
TRBJ2-6,TRBV7-8,.,.,CASSRNHRAGANVLTF,TGTGCCAGCAGCCGAAACCACAGGGCTGGGGCCAACGTCCTGACTTTC
TRBJ2-7,TRBV5-1,.,TRBD1,CASMLDRAINEQYF,TGCGCCAGCATGTTGGACAGGGCCATTAACGAGCAGTACTTC
TRBJ2-1,TRBV5-1,.,.,CASSPTFNEQFF,TGCGCCAGCAGCCCCACCTTCAATGAGCAGTTCTTC
TRBJ1-4,TRBV5-6,once,TRBD1,CASSRFWGTGDEKLFF,TGTGCCAGCAGCCGGTTTTGGGGGACAGGGGATGAAAAACTGTTTTTT
TRBJ2-5,TRBV7-6,.,.,CASSLGVSGSQETQYF,TGTGCCAGCAGCTTAGGGGTTTCGGGGTCCCAAGAGACCCAGTACTTC
TRBJ1-1,TRBV14,.,.,CASIGSRNTEAFF,TGTGCCAGCATTGGAAGCCGGAACACTGAAGCTTTCTTT
TRBJ2-3,TRBV6-6,.,TRBD2,CASSRGLAGAPDTQYF,TGTGCCAGCAGTCGCGGGCTAGCGGGAGCACCAGATACGCAGTATTTT
TRBJ2-7,TRBV30,.,TRBD1,CAWSTGTGVHEQYF,TGTGCCTGGAGTACGGGGACAGGGGTTCACGAGCAGTACTTC
TRBJ2-7,TRBV18,.,TRBD1,CASSAGQEFDEQYF,TGTGCCAGCTCAGCCGGACAGGAGTTCGACGAGCAGTACTTC
TRBJ2-7,TRBV19,.,TRBD1,CASRKEQGTYEQYF,TGTGCCAGTAGGAAAGAACAGGGGACCTACGAGCAGTACTTC
TRBJ2-7,TRBV2,.,TRBD2,CASSGEGGGLEQYF,TGTGCCAGCAGCGGGGAGGGCGGAGGACTCGAGCAGTACTTC
TRBJ2-1,TRBV11-2,.,.,CASSRERGGSSEQFF,TGTGCCAGCAGCCGTGAGAGAGGGGGGTCGAGTGAGCAGTTCTTC
TRBJ2-3,TRBV5-1,.,TRBD2,CASSQGLAGTDTQYF,TGCGCCAGCAGCCAGGGACTAGCTGGCACAGATACGCAGTATTTT
TRBJ2-3,TRBV7-9,once,.,CASSSPLDSDTQYF,TGTGCCAGCAGCTCTCCACTAGACTCAGATACGCAGTATTTT